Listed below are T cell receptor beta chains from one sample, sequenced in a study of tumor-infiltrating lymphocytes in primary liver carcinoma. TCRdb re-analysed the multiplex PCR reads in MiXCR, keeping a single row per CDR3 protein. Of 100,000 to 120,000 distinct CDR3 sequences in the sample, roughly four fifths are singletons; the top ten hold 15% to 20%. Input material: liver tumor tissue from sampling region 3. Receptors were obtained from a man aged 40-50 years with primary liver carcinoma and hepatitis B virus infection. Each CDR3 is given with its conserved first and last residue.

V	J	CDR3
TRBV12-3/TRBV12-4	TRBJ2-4	CASTEGATRNILYF
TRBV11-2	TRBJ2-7	CVSSLDGITYEQYF
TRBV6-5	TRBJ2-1	CASSDRSGTGLYNGRFF
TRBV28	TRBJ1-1	CANRFPRFSNGAFF
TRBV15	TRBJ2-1	CATSRVQHTGAYNEQFF
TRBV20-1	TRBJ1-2	CSARGGAGSYGYTF
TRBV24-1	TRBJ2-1	CATSDPSGSSYNEKFF
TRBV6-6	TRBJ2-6	CASSYRSRGSGASVLTF
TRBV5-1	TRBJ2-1	CTSTLAGGYNEQFF
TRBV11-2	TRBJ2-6	CATQRPRSGANVLIF
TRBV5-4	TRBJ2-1	CANSFSVEEFF
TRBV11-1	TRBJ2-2	CTSSFGDTGELFF
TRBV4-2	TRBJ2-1	CASSQGFKGSYNEHFF
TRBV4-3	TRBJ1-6	CASSPWDRGRNPPLHF
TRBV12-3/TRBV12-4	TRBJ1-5	CTRTRGTAINQSQHF
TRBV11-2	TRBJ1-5	CVSSLVGVTGSDQPKHF
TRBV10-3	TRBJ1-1	CAISERGGRVGAFF
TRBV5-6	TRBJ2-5	CASSTSTRETQYF
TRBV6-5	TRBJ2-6	CASSRPWVGPLSEANVLTF
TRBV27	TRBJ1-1	CTSSHMWDTEAFF
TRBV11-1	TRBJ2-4	CASSFHGTSGTKNIQYF
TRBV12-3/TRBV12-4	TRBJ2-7	CTSSPSPNKQYF
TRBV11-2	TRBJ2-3	CASRPPCRADTQYF
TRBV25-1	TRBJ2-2	CASSETGRGITEELFF
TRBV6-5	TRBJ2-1	CANSYGVGNNEQFF
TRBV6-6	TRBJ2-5	CVSTEREGRSWETQNF
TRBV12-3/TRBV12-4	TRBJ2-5	CSSSGGRGEETQYF